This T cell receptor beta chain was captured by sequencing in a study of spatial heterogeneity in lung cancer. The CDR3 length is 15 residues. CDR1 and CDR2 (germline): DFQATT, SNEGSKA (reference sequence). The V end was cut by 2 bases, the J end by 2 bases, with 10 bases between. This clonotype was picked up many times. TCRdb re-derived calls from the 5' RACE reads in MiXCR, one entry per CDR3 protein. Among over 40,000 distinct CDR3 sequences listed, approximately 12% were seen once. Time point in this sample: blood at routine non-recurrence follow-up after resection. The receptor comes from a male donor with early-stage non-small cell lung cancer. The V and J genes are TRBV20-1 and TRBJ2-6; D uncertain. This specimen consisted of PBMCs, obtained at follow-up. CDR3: CSARPGSAGANVLTF. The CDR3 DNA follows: TGCAGTGCTAGACCCGGATCCGCTGGGGCCAACGTCCTGACTTTC.